Following are 7 T cell receptor beta chains from one sample sequenced in a study of blood T cell repertoires in COVID-19. Sequenced by immunoSEQ multiplex PCR; TCRdb stores in-frame clones only, minus some. The table includes approximately 89,000 clones, approximately 80% detected once. Sequencing used peripheral blood. These receptors came from a man in his 70s with COVID-19, enrolled during active disease.

J is TRBJ1-1 and V is TRBV27, with TRBD1 identical over 9 bases. V gave up 5 bases and J gave up 5 bases; unmatched junction bases: 6. CDR3 length: 14 amino acids. From germline, CDR1 is MNHEY and CDR2 SMNVEV (reference sequence). The CDR3 loop reads CASSRTGEGTEAFF. CDR3 DNA sequence: TGTGCCAGCAGTAGGACAGGGGAGGGAACTGAAGCTTTCTTT.

The chain employs TRBV19 and TRBJ1-2, with TRBD1 identical over 7 bases. Per the germline V gene, CDR1 is LNHDA and CDR2 is SQIVND (reference sequence). V gave up 8 bases and J gave up 4 bases; unmatched junction bases: 4. There are 12 residues in the CDR3. CDR3 loop: CASWGQTYGYTF. The CDR3 DNA reads TGTGCCAGTTGGGGACAGACCTATGGCTACACCTTC.

The V and J genes are TRBV5-1 and TRBJ2-1; D is perhaps TRBD2 (5 bases). Between the trimmed V and J ends, which lost 4 bases and 9 bases, there was a span of 11 bases. This CDR3 region has 12 residues. Germline V gives CDR1 SGHRS, CDR2 YFSETQ. CDR3 coding DNA: TGCGCCAGCAGCCCTTATGGACTTGAGCAGTTCTTC. This sequence encodes CASSPYGLEQFF.

The genes are TRBV4-3 and TRBJ2-7; tentative D call: TRBD1 (6 bases). From germline, CDR1 is LGHNA and CDR2 YSLEER. The CDR3 totals 15 residues. The germline V and J ends were trimmed by 3 bases and 2 bases, with 14 bases remaining between them. For the CDR3, the DNA is TGCGCCAGCAGCCACGAACAACAGGGACCCTACGAGCAGTACTTC. Protein sequence: CASSHEQQGPYEQYF.

The CDR3 DNA reads TGTGCCAGCAGTGCCAAGCCGGGACAGCCCCTGGGGATCTATGGCTACACCTTC. Its translation is CASSAKPGQPLGIYGYTF. This sequence joins TRBV6-4 and TRBJ1-2; TRBD1 agrees at 7 bases. The CDR3 runs 18 residues. Germline V gene lookup returns CDR1 MRHNA and CDR2 SNTAGT. V gave up 4 bases and J gave up 4 bases; unmatched junction bases: 18.

V is TRBV4-3 and J is TRBJ2-7, with a possible D match to TRBD2 (5 bases). The ends were cut back, 4 bases at V and 3 bases at J, with 16 bases in the middle. The CDR3 totals 15 residues. Germline CDR1 LGHNA, CDR2 YSLEER. The DNA of the CDR3 is TGCGCCAGCAGCCTCTCCCGGAGCGGCAGCTACGAGCAGTACTTC. Translating it yields CASSLSRSGSYEQYF.

The rearrangement joins TRBV10-1 to TRBJ2-1, with TRBD2 identical over 11 bases. V shed 6 bases and J 6 bases; nucleotides not matched to a gene: 10. The CDR3 has 16 residues. Germline loops: CDR1 WNHNN, CDR2 SYGVQD (reference sequence). Written as DNA, the CDR3 is TGCGCCAGCAGACGCGTAGCGGGAGGGCCAATCAATGAGCAGTTCTTC. It is translated as CASRRVAGGPINEQFF.